This T cell receptor beta chain is from a study of human T cells and chemical hapten exposure (dated by TCRdb to 2020 to 2023). For the study in its entirety: For sensitization, 2% DPC in acetone was applied to a 2 cm by 2 cm area of upper inner arm skin. Patch tests used Finn chambers with 0.01% DPC on the upper back, scored after 6 days by International Contact Dermatitis Research Group standards. Patients additionally received weekly therapeutic DPC doses to the scalp throughout the roughly 25-week study period. Peripheral blood TCR repertoire changes were tracked in vivo in alopecia patients during primary and secondary sensitization to the hapten diphenylcyclopropenone (DPC). Libraries were pooled for sequencing, and per-sample TCR yields varied mainly because of small differences in library volumes within the pool. Blood samples were taken from patients before sensitization (week 0) and then at 2, 6 and about 24 weeks after DPC sensitization. For TCR sequencing, blood came from some 31 alopecia patients at anywhere from one to four time points (pre-sensitization, 2, 6 and 24 weeks). Alopecia areata with under or over 50% scalp involvement, alopecia totalis and alopecia universalis were represented in the patient cohort, which was mostly female. Results and caveats for the whole study, not just this receptor: After repeated subsampling, changes were observed in the strength of the expansion versus patch-test correlation and in the threshold at which the correlation became significant. DPC sensitization did not change how many TCRs were above 1 in 1000 frequency, and no evidence was found of alterations in global repertoire structure. Significantly more large CDR3 similarity clusters were formed by expanded TCRs than by pre-sensitization or healthy control sets, consistent with antigen-driven responses. Patch test score correlated positively with the number of PT1 expanded TCRs, reaching significance at thresholds 8, 16 and 32 but not at 4. Alopecia, a presumed autoimmune disease, was present in all patients, so the immune response of the patients might differ from that of healthy individuals.

The time point tag for this specimen amounts to: pre-sensitization, week 0. The treatment or condition label, as the study defines it: therapeutic diphenylcyclopropenone sensitization with weekly scalp DPC. At every patch-test visit, the blood draw took place before the patch test was put on. Patients were considered eligible if aged 18 to 70, diagnosed with alopecia and deemed suitable for DPC therapy, and patients were excluded if pregnant. Total RNA was extracted from unfractionated whole blood that had been collected in Tempus Blood RNA tubes. The library was built by means of RACE. Instrument on record: NextSeq 500. During library preparation, unique molecular identifiers were attached to individual cDNA molecules so that TCRs could be counted quantitatively and reproducibly. For every blood RNA sample, sequencing covered both the TCR alpha and TCR beta chains. The authors' pipeline ran thus. Samples had a median of roughly 100,000 TCRs, with a range from roughly 20,000 to 690,600. V, J and CDR3 annotation of the TCR reads was performed with the Decombinator software suite. For the PS versus PT1 abundance plots, all samples were subsampled to the same number of TCRs (28,000). Expanded TCRs were defined as absent before sensitization and observed at least eight times at the 2-week time point. The raw public reads went through TCRdb reprocessing: fastp at Q25, MiXCR clone calling, in-frame beta chains kept. Entries that share a CDR3 protein sequence are merged under the most common genes and DNA. TCRdb, not the authors, supplied the V and J calls. The sample includes tens of thousands of distinct CDR3 sequences, with over 9.5% observed a single time. The ten largest account for around 4.8% of the sample.

This clonotype was seen more than once but under ten times. Its recognized antigen is unknown. Qualities for individual bases were not recorded, and no much larger clone is one base off. V drops 6 bases and J drops 10 bases, leaving 12 bases in between. The CDR3 goes from the cysteine to the phenylalanine over 11 residues. The CDR3 DNA has 33 bases and is translated from base 1. In the germline V gene, CDR1 corresponds to ENHRY and CDR2 to SYGVKD. The sequence came from a woman in her forties or fifties with alopecia areata. Some clones in this sample may be carry-over from other donors' samples. The chain is assembled from TRBV10-3 and TRBJ1-1, with a tentative D gene TRBD1 over 5 matching bases. This material consisted of whole blood, taken in connection with sensitization to the hapten diphenylcyclopropenone (DPC). The CDR3 region has the sequence CAIRGTIGAFF. The DNA is TGTGCCATCAGAGGGACGATTGGAGCTTTCTTT.